Listed below are T cell receptor beta chains from one sample, sequenced in a study of cytomegalovirus exposure and HLA in healthy donors. Data came from immunoSEQ multiplex PCR; TCRdb stores just in-frame clones and leaves some out. Of fewer than 250,000 clones in the sample, around 79% were seen once. Sequencing input: PBMCs. These receptors all come from a woman between 50 and 59 years old in good health and CMV-seronegative. Both conserved end residues are part of each CDR3. D genes are given only for firm matches. A clone size is listed for some rows: how often the clone was seen (once, few, many), or a class if it is expanded.

v_call	clone_size	d_call	j_call	cdr3_aa	cdr3_nt
TRBV7-9	NA	TRBD1	TRBJ1-4	CASSRDRGRANEKLFF	TGTGCCAGCAGCCGAGACAGGGGGCGAGCTAATGAAAAACTGTTTTTT
TRBV27	NA	NA	TRBJ2-3	CASSLEAGWATDTQYF	TGTGCCAGCAGTTTAGAGGCGGGTTGGGCCACAGATACGCAGTATTTT
TRBV5-1	NA	TRBD1	TRBJ1-2	CASSSGGYGYTF	TGCGCCAGCAGCTCAGGGGGCTATGGCTACACCTTC
TRBV29-1	NA	NA	TRBJ1-2	CSVVTGTNYGYTF	TGCAGCGTTGTAACAGGGACTAACTATGGCTACACCTTC
TRBV7-3	NA	TRBD1	TRBJ1-1	CASSLTAPLGGYTEAFF	TGTGCCAGCAGCTTGACTGCGCCTTTAGGGGGCTACACTGAAGCTTTCTTT
TRBV5-4	NA	TRBD2	TRBJ2-3	CASSSLGTSGGRAPDTQYF	TGTGCCAGCAGCTCCCTTGGGACTAGCGGGGGGCGGGCCCCGGATACGCAGTATTTT
TRBV6-4	NA	NA	TRBJ1-1	CASSGTMGTEAFF	TGTGCCAGCAGTGGGACTATGGGCACTGAAGCTTTCTTT
TRBV7-9	NA	NA	TRBJ1-1	CASSLAGMRTEAFF	TGTGCCAGCAGCTTGGCAGGGATGAGGACTGAAGCTTTCTTT
TRBV28	NA	NA	TRBJ2-7	CASITGDIPYEQYF	TGTGCCAGCATCACTGGGGACATACCCTACGAGCAGTACTTC
TRBV9	NA	TRBD2	TRBJ2-7	CASSAGGLAGVGEQYF	TGTGCCAGCAGCGCGGGGGGACTAGCGGGGGTGGGGGAGCAGTACTTC
TRBV7-2	NA	NA	TRBJ2-7	CASSLSSGRYEQYF	TGTGCCAGCAGCTTAAGCAGCGGGCGATACGAGCAGTACTTC
TRBV29-1	NA	NA	TRBJ1-1	CSVEKGVGTEAFF	TGCAGCGTTGAGAAGGGGGTGGGTACTGAAGCTTTCTTT
TRBV6-5	NA	NA	TRBJ2-7	CASSSERAYEQYF	TGTGCCAGCAGTTCGGAGAGGGCCTACGAGCAGTACTTC
TRBV5-4	NA	TRBD1	TRBJ1-2	CASSIQGVNYGYTF	TGTGCCAGCAGCATTCAGGGGGTTAACTATGGCTACACCTTC
TRBV5-1	NA	TRBD2	TRBJ2-1	CASVRTTVPGLVGEQFF	TGCGCCAGCGTAAGGACCACTGTCCCGGGACTAGTCGGTGAGCAGTTCTTC
TRBV10-3	NA	TRBD1	TRBJ1-5	CAISESSPGRDRPQHF	TGTGCCATCAGTGAGTCGTCTCCCGGCAGGGACAGGCCCCAGCATTTT
TRBV7-2	NA	NA	TRBJ1-1	CASSRDRSEAFF	TGTGCCAGCAGCCGTGACAGGTCTGAAGCTTTCTTT
TRBV7-9	NA	NA	TRBJ1-1	CASSDGTYRTEAFF	TGTGCCAGCAGCGACGGGACTTATAGGACTGAAGCTTTCTTT
TRBV29-1	few	NA	TRBJ1-1	CSVEAGWEAFF	TGCAGCGTTGAAGCGGGCTGGGAGGCTTTCTTT
TRBV6-6	NA	NA	TRBJ1-1	CASSAGTTNTEAFF	TGTGCCAGCAGTGCCGGGACAACCAACACTGAAGCTTTCTTT
TRBV25-1	few	NA	TRBJ2-4	CASSAATATKNIQYF	TGTGCCAGCAGTGCTGCGACTGCTACCAAAAACATTCAGTACTTC
TRBV12-5	NA	NA	TRBJ2-5	CASGLPREPQETQYF	TGTGCTAGTGGTTTACCCCGGGAACCTCAAGAGACCCAGTACTTC
TRBV7-3	few	TRBD2	TRBJ2-3	CASSFGLAGDTQYF	TGTGCCAGCAGCTTTGGACTAGCGGGAGATACGCAGTATTTT
TRBV7-2	NA	NA	TRBJ2-7	CASSLAREYEQYF	TGTGCCAGCAGCTTAGCGCGGGAATACGAGCAGTACTTC
TRBV9	NA	TRBD2	TRBJ2-2	CASSVGLAGGGTGELFF	TGTGCCAGCAGCGTAGGCCTAGCGGGGGGTGGCACCGGGGAGCTGTTTTTT
TRBV5-1	NA	TRBD2	TRBJ2-2	CASSGSAGAGGNTGELFF	TGCGCCAGCAGCGGCTCAGCGGGGGCGGGAGGCAACACCGGGGAGCTGTTTTTT
TRBV5-1	NA	NA	TRBJ2-7	CASSNPSATYEQYF	TGCGCCAGCAGCAACCCTAGCGCGACCTACGAGCAGTACTTC
TRBV10-3	NA	TRBD1	TRBJ2-7	CAISEGQGGYEQYF	TGTGCCATCAGTGAGGGACAGGGGGGTTACGAGCAGTACTTC
TRBV28	NA	TRBD1	TRBJ1-2	CASVGHQNRGYGYTF	TGTGCCAGCGTCGGTCATCAAAACAGGGGCTATGGCTACACCTTC
TRBV18	NA	TRBD1	TRBJ1-2	CASSLSTGLDHGYTF	TGTGCCAGCTCACTATCGACAGGGTTAGACCATGGCTACACCTTC
TRBV18	NA	NA	TRBJ1-2	CASSPHAAYGYTF	TGTGCCAGCTCACCACACGCAGCGTATGGCTACACCTTC